This T cell receptor beta chain was captured by sequencing in a study of blood T cell repertoires in COVID-19. Turning to the study itself: Acute and convalescent COVID-19 samples came from the United States, Italy and Spain. T cells, B-cell-depleted T cells, or PBMCs supplied cDNA or gDNA.

This CDR3 has 14 amino acids. Germline V gene lookup returns CDR1 KGHSH and CDR2 LQKENI. V was clipped by 2 bases and J by 6 bases; unmatched bases: 4. Here immunoSEQ multiplex PCR was the method, and the copy in TCRdb shows in-frame clones only, minus some. The data hold about 180,000 clones, with roughly three quarters observed a single time. Sequenced: peripheral blood. V and J are TRBV18 and TRBJ1-2; 9 positions match TRBD1. The TCR comes from a woman over 75 with COVID-19, enrolled during active disease. The CDR3 is CASSPTGTGHGYTF. CDR3 nucleotides: TGTGCCAGCTCACCAACCGGGACAGGGCATGGCTACACCTTC.